A selection of T cell receptor beta chains follows, all from one sample in a study of post-analysis software for immune sequencing data. TCRdb reprocessed the PCR reads via MiXCR and lists one record per CDR3 protein. The data contain some 370,000 distinct CDR3 sequences, about a third of them singletons. The specimen sequenced was blood. The receptors derive from a girl aged 5 to 17 with multiple sclerosis. CDR3s include the opening cysteine and the closing phenylalanine or tryptophan. The D gene is left open where the match is weak. Clone size is shown for a subset of rows, as once, few, many or a class of expanded clone.

j_gene | v_gene | d_gene | abundance | CDR3aa | CDR3nt
TRBJ2-7 | TRBV5-1 | - | few | CASSLEPQQFYEQYF | TGCGCCAGCAGCTTGGAGCCTCAGCAATTCTACGAGCAGTACTTC
TRBJ1-6 | TRBV6-1 | - | few | CATTGYGLSPLHF | TGTGCCACCACAGGGTACGGCTTATCACCCCTCCACTTT
TRBJ1-5 | TRBV20-1 | - | few | CSARRDTSPHQPQHF | TGCAGTGCTAGAAGGGACACGAGCCCTCATCAGCCCCAGCATTTT
TRBJ1-6 | TRBV3-1 | - | - | CASSHSRGPGNSPLHF | TGTGCCAGCAGCCATTCCCGGGGGCCGGGGAATTCACCCCTCCACTTT
TRBJ1-1 | TRBV28 | - | - | CASSLEPGAGDTEAFF | TGTGCCAGCAGTTTAGAGCCCGGGGCAGGGGATACTGAAGCTTTCTTT
TRBJ2-7 | TRBV7-8 | - | - | CASSPSTRSFRRYEQYF | TGTGCCAGCAGCCCCTCGACCCGTAGCTTTAGGCGCTACGAGCAGTACTTC
TRBJ2-6 | TRBV7-3 | - | - | CASSPGFSGANVLTF | TGTGCCAGCAGCCCCGGGTTCTCTGGGGCCAACGTCCTGACTTTC
TRBJ2-5 | TRBV6-5 | TRBD1 | - | CASSYSTGGQTQYF | TGTGCCAGCAGTTACTCGACAGGGGGGCAGACCCAGTACTTC
TRBJ1-1 | TRBV29-1 | TRBD1 | few | CSARPRGGNTEAFF | TGCAGCGCTAGACCCAGAGGGGGCAACACTGAAGCTTTCTTT
TRBJ2-3 | TRBV9 | - | - | CASGGTDPGPDTQYF | TGTGCCAGCGGCGGGACCGACCCAGGTCCAGATACGCAGTATTTT
TRBJ2-3 | TRBV5-1 | - | - | CASSSSGPSTDTQYF | TGCGCCAGCAGCTCGAGTGGGCCCAGCACAGATACGCAGTATTTT
TRBJ2-5 | TRBV3-1 | TRBD1 | few | CASSLQGAGEETQYF | TGTGCCAGCAGTCTACAGGGGGCTGGGGAAGAGACCCAGTACTTC
TRBJ1-5 | TRBV7-2 | - | - | CASSLVGRGSNQPQHF | TGTGCCAGCAGCTTAGTCGGCAGGGGTAGCAATCAGCCCCAGCATTTT
TRBJ2-7 | TRBV4-1 | - | few | CASSQQLTGYEQYF | TGCGCCAGCAGCCAGCAGTTGACCGGCTACGAGCAGTACTTC
TRBJ2-7 | TRBV10-3 | - | - | CAISGAGNYEQYF | TGTGCCATCAGTGGGGCAGGGAACTACGAGCAGTACTTC
TRBJ2-5 | TRBV29-1 | TRBD1 | many | CSVEPWTGKETQYF | TGCAGCGTTGAACCGTGGACAGGCAAAGAGACCCAGTACTTC
TRBJ2-3 | TRBV3-1 | - | - | CASSQGGNTQYF | TGTGCCAGCAGCCAAGGGGGGAATACGCAGTATTTT
TRBJ1-1 | TRBV20-1 | - | few | CSASLQMNTEAFF | TGCAGTGCTAGTCTCCAGATGAACACTGAAGCTTTCTTT
TRBJ2-7 | TRBV6-5 | TRBD2 | - | CASSYSGTSGGYEQYF | TGTGCCAGCAGTTACTCGGGGACTAGCGGGGGGTACGAGCAGTACTTC
TRBJ2-1 | TRBV7-9 | - | many | CASSLGEWGNEQFF | TGTGCCAGCAGCCTCGGGGAATGGGGCAATGAGCAGTTCTTC
TRBJ1-6 | TRBV12-3/TRBV12-4 | - | few | CASSLLGGQANSPLHF | TGTGCCAGCAGTCTCCTCGGGGGGCAGGCCAATTCACCCCTCCACTTT
TRBJ2-1 | TRBV27 | TRBD2 | few | CASSYKRGGVEQFF | TGTGCCAGCAGTTATAAGCGGGGGGGCGTTGAGCAGTTCTTC
TRBJ2-7 | TRBV5-1 | - | - | CASSLRSSTYEQYF | TGCGCCAGCAGCTTGAGGTCCTCCACCTACGAGCAGTACTTC
TRBJ2-3 | TRBV5-1 | TRBD2 | - | CASSLEFGGALNTQYF | TGCGCCAGCAGCTTGGAGTTCGGGGGGGCCCTGAATACGCAGTATTTT
TRBJ1-4 | TRBV7-9 | - | - | CASSQRAGTTNEKLFF | TGTGCCAGCAGCCAACGGGCAGGGACAACTAATGAAAAACTGTTTTTT
TRBJ1-6 | TRBV10-3 | - | - | CAISGTSGSPLHF | TGTGCCATCAGTGGGACCTCGGGATCACCCCTCCACTTT
TRBJ2-1 | TRBV20-1 | - | - | CSASWAVRSYHEQFF | TGCAGTGCTAGTTGGGCGGTCCGATCCTACCATGAGCAGTTCTTC
TRBJ2-7 | TRBV29-1 | - | few | CSVGSGRGYEQYF | TGCAGCGTTGGTTCCGGGAGAGGCTACGAGCAGTACTTC
TRBJ2-5 | TRBV5-1 | - | - | CASSLASGQRQETQYF | TGCGCCAGCAGCTTGGCCAGCGGGCAGAGGCAAGAGACCCAGTACTTC
TRBJ2-3 | TRBV5-1 | - | - | CASSITDSSLGDTQYF | TGCGCCAGCAGCATCACCGACAGTTCTTTGGGAGATACGCAGTATTTT
TRBJ2-7 | TRBV6-6 | - | - | CASSYANPEQYF | TGTGCCAGCAGTTACGCCAATCCCGAGCAGTACTTC
TRBJ2-4 | TRBV29-1 | TRBD1 | - | CSVDLGQGTIQYF | TGCAGCGTTGATTTGGGACAGGGAACCATTCAGTACTTC
TRBJ1-1 | TRBV6-5 | - | many | CASSYGENTEAFF | TGTGCCAGCAGTTACGGGGAGAACACTGAAGCTTTCTTT
TRBJ2-1 | TRBV2 | - | few | CASIGTPYNEQFF | TGTGCCAGCATTGGGACACCCTACAATGAGCAGTTCTTC
TRBJ2-5 | TRBV12-3/TRBV12-4 | - | - | CASSLVSETQYF | TGTGCCAGCAGTTTAGTCTCAGAGACCCAGTACTTC
TRBJ2-3 | TRBV20-1 | TRBD2 | few | CSARGLAGGDGDTQYF | TGCAGTGCTAGAGGACTAGCGGGGGGGGACGGAGATACGCAGTATTTT
TRBJ2-5 | TRBV11-3 | TRBD2 | - | CASSSRTSGGGETQYF | TGTGCCAGCAGCTCCCGGACTAGCGGGGGGGGAGAGACCCAGTACTTC
TRBJ1-6 | TRBV5-1 | - | - | CASSLAGPEYSPLHF | TGCGCCAGCAGCTTGGCCGGGCCGGAATATTCACCCCTCCACTTT